This record looks at one T cell receptor (beta chain) sequence and its context. This entry is derived from a study of blood T cell repertoires in COVID-19. TCRdb's table, derived via immunoSEQ multiplex PCR, lists solely in-frame clones and lacks some. The profile shows about 73,000 clones, about 86% of them singletons. The CDR3 spans 15 residues. Per the germline V gene, CDR1 is SEHNR and CDR2 is FQNEAQ (reference sequence). J lost 1 base, V lost 5 bases, and 7 bases had no gene match. The source material was peripheral blood. The TCR sequence derives from a human donor in a cohort sampled during active COVID-19. The chain couples TRBV7-9 to TRBJ1-1; 7 positions match TRBD1. The CDR3 here is CASSAIGGQNTEAFF. The CDR3 region has the DNA TGTGCCAGCAGCGCCATAGGGGGCCAGAACACTGAAGCTTTCTTT.